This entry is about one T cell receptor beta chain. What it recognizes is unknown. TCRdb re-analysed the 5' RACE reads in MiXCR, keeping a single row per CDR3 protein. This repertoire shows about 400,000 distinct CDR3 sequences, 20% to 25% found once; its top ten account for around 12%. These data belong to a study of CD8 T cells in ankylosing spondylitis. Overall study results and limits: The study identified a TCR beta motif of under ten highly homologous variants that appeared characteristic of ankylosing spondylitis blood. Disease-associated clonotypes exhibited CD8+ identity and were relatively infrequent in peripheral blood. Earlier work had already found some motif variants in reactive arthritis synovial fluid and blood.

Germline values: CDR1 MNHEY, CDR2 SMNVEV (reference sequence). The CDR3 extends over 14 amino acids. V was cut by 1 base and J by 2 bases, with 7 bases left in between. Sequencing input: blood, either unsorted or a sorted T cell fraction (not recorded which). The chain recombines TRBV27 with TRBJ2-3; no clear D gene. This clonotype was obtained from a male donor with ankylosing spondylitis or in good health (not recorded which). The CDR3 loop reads CASSLWPVTDTQYF. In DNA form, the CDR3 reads TGTGCCAGCAGTTTATGGCCAGTCACAGATACGCAGTATTTT.